This T cell receptor beta chain originates from a study of blood T cells in healthy people across ages. Approximately 9.2 milliliters was the volume of peripheral blood drawn from each donor. PCR was performed a second time for roughly 7 to 11 cycles using a sample-barcoded 5' primer and a J-beta primer mix. Every sample gave at least 2.5 million paired-end reads containing CDR3. TCRdb reprocessed the 5' RACE reads with MiXCR, giving one entry per CDR3 protein. The sample lists about 1.6 million distinct CDR3 sequences, about 32% occurring once. The CDR3 spans 14 residues. Germline lookup yields CDR1 SGHDN and CDR2 FVKESK. Trimming removed 1 base from V and 2 bases from J, with 8 bases in between. Study observations and caveats: Diversity figures derived from one million T cells were judged to underestimate the true value.

This clonotype was seen many times. What it recognizes is unknown. The gene calls are TRBV14 and TRBJ1-1; D not certain. The TCR originated in a woman aged 25-40 years in good health. Input material: blood. The CDR3 region is CASSQGQFNTEAFF. Written as DNA, the CDR3 is TGTGCCAGCAGCCAAGGGCAGTTTAACACTGAAGCTTTCTTT.